This TCR beta chain was retrieved from a study of a mutant IDH1 vaccine in newly diagnosed glioma. Turning to the study itself: The therapy given earlier, which was standard therapy, consisted of radiotherapy, temozolomide, or both, and most of the patients received both. Whole-study findings and limits: Researchers report vaccine-induced immune responses in over 90% of patients.

Looked up from germline, CDR1 is WNHNN and CDR2 is SYGVQD (reference sequence). J was trimmed by 2 bases and V by 3 bases; bases with no gene match: 5. The CDR3 totals 16 residues. Worth noting for this clone: Its antigen is as yet unknown.

Indicated time point: baseline, week 1 (first vaccination visit). The sample's treatment: pre-vaccination baseline after standard-of-care therapy. The assay was immunoSEQ multiplex PCR, and TCRdb's table has in-frame clones only and misses some. The sample has about 59,000 clones, more than 85% seen once. This sample comprised PBMCs, obtained from a glioma patient treated with radiotherapy, temozolomide or both. The TCR sequence derives from a man over 45 with glioma. The chain links TRBV10-1 to TRBJ2-1, with TRBD1 matching 9 bases. The CDR3 spells CASSENRGPPYNEQFF. DNA of the CDR3: TGCGCCAGCAGTGAAAACAGGGGGCCCCCCTACAATGAGCAGTTCTTC.